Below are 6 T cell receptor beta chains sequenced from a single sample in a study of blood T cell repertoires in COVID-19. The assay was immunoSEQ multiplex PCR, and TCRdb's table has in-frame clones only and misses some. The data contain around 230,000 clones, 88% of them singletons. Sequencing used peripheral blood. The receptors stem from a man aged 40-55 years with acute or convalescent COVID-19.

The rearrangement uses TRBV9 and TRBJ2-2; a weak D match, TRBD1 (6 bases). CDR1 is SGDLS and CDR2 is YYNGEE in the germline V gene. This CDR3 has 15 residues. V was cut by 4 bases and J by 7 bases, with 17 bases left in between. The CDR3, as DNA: TGTGCCAGCAGCCCCCAGAACAGGGTTGGCGGGGAGCTGTTTTTT. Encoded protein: CASSPQNRVGGELFF. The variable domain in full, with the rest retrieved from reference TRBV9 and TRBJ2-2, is DSGVTQTPKHLITATGQRVTLRCSPRSGDLSVYWYQQSLDQGLQFLIQYYNGEERAKGNILERFSAQQFPDLHSELNLSSLELGDSALYFCASSPQNRVGGELFFGEGSRLTVL.

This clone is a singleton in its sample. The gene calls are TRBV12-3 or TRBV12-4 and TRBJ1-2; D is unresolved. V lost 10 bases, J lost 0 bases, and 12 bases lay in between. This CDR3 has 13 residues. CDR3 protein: CATHREANYGYTF. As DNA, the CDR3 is TGTGCCACCCACCGAGAAGCTAACTATGGCTACACCTTC.

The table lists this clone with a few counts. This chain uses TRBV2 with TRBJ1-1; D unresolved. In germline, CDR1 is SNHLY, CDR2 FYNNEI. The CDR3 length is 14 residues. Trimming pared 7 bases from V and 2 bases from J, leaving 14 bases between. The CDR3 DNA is TGTGCCAGCATGAGCGGGCAGTCCAACACTGAAGCTTTCTTT. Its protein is CASMSGQSNTEAFF.

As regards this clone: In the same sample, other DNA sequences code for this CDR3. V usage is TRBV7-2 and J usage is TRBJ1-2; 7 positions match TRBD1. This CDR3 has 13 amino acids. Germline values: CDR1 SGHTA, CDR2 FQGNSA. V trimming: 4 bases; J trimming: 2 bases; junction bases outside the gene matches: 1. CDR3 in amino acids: CASSSTGNYGYTF. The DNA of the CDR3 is TGTGCCAGCAGCTCGACAGGGAACTATGGCTACACCTTC.

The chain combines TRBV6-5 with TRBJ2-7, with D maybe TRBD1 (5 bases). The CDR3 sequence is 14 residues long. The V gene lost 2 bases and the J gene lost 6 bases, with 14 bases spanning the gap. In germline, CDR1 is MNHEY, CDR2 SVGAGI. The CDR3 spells CASSYPGRLGEQYF. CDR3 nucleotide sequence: TGTGCCAGCAGTTACCCAGGGCGTCTGGGCGAGCAGTACTTC.

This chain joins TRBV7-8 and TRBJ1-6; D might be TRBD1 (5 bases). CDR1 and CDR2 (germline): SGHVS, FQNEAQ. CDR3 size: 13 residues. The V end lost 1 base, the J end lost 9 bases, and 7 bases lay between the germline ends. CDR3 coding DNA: TGTGCCAGCAGCTTAGGGGGGGGTTCACCCCTCCACTTT. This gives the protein CASSLGGGSPLHF.